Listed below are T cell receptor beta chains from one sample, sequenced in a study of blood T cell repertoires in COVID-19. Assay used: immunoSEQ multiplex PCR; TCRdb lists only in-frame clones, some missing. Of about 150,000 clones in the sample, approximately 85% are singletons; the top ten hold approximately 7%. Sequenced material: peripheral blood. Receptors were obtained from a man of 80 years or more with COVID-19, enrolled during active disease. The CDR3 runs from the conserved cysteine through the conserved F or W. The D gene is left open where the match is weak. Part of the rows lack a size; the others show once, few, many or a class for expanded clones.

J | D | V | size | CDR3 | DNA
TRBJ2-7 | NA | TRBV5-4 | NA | CASNDGRTDTYEQYF | TGTGCCAGCAACGACGGAAGGACGGACACCTACGAGCAGTACTTC
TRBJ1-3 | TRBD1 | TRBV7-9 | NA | CASSLGRDRDSGNTIYF | TGTGCCAGCAGCTTAGGCCGGGACAGAGACTCTGGAAACACCATATATTTT
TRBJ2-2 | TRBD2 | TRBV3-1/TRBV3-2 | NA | CASSPLAGSGTGELFF | TGTGCCAGCAGCCCTCTAGCGGGGTCGGGCACCGGGGAGCTGTTTTTT
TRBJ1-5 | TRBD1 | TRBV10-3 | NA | CAISEQGPSQPQHF | TGTGCCATCAGTGAACAGGGGCCGTCTCAGCCCCAGCATTTT
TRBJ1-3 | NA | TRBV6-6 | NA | CASTPQGSGNTIYF | TGTGCCAGCACTCCTCAGGGGTCTGGAAACACCATATATTTT
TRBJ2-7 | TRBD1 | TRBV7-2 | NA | CASSPRPGGEQYF | TGTGCCAGCAGCCCCCGCCCAGGGGGCGAGCAGTACTTC
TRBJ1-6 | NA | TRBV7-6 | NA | CASSKQGRDNSPLHF | TGTGCCAGCTCTAAACAGGGACGGGATAATTCACCCCTCCACTTT
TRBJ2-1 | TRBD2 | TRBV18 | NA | CASSVLGGDYNEQFF | TGTGCCAGCTCGGTCCTCGGGGGGGACTACAATGAGCAGTTCTTC
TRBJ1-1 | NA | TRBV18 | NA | CASSWGGTPNTEAFF | TGTGCCAGCTCGTGGGGGGGGACCCCGAACACTGAAGCTTTCTTT
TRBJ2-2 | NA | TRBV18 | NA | CASSPSQGRTGELFF | TGTGCCAGCTCCCCGTCACAGGGTCGCACCGGGGAGCTGTTTTTT
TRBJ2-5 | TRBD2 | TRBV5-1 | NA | CASSLGVSSGGTVETQYF | TGCGCCAGCAGCTTGGGGGTGTCTAGCGGGGGAACAGTAGAGACCCAGTACTTC
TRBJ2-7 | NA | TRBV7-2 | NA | CASSPPGVFSYEQYF | TGTGCCAGCAGCCCCCCGGGGGTCTTTTCCTACGAGCAGTACTTC
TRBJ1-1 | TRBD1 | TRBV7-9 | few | CASSWTGLDTEAFF | TGTGCCAGCAGCTGGACAGGCCTCGACACTGAAGCTTTCTTT
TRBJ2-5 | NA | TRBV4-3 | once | CASSPTRQETQYF | TGCGCCAGCAGCCCCACTAGGCAAGAGACCCAGTACTTC
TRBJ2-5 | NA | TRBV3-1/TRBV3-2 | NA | CASSPRAQYF | TGTGCCAGCAGCCCCCGGGCCCAGTACTTC
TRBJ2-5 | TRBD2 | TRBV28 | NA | CASRSSGVKTQYF | TGTGCCAGCAGGTCTAGCGGGGTAAAGACCCAGTACTTC
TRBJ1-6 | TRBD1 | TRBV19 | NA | CASSGGQGNSPLHF | TGTGCCAGTAGTGGGGGACAGGGGAACTCACCCCTCCACTTT
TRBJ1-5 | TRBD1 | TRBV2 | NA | CASRADRGEGNQPQHF | TGTGCCAGCAGGGCGGACAGGGGGGAAGGCAATCAGCCCCAGCATTTT
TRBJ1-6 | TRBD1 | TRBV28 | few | CASRQGEAPLHF | TGTGCCAGCAGACAGGGGGAGGCACCCCTCCACTTT
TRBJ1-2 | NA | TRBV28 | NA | CASTPDRIGGYTF | TGTGCCAGCACCCCGGACAGAATTGGCGGCTACACCTTC
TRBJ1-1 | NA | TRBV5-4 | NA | CASSGGAGIMNTEAFF | TGTGCCAGCAGCGGCGGTGCGGGGATCATGAACACTGAAGCTTTCTTT
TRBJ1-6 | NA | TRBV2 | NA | CASSPTRGYNSPLHF | TGTGCCAGCAGTCCAACCCGGGGCTATAATTCACCCCTCCACTTT
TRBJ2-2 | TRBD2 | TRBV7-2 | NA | CASSLAFSVLAAGELFF | TGTGCCAGCAGCTTAGCGTTTTCGGTACTAGCGGCCGGGGAGCTGTTTTTT
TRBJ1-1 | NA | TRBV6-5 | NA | CASSYSSILNTEAFF | TGTGCCAGCAGTTACTCGAGTATCCTTAACACTGAAGCTTTCTTT
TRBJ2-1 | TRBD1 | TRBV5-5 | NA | CASSFYPNQDRGRGNEQFF | TGTGCCAGCAGCTTTTACCCAAATCAGGACAGGGGGCGCGGCAATGAGCAGTTCTTC
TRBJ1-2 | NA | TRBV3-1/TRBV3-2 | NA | CASTSSGQSYGYTF | TGTGCCAGCACCTCAAGCGGGCAGAGCTATGGCTACACCTTC
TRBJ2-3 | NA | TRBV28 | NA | CASRPRISGFGDTQYF | TGTGCCAGCAGACCCCGAATCTCAGGTTTCGGAGATACGCAGTATTTT
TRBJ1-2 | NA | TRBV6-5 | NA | CASSTGGYGYTF | TGTGCCAGCAGTACGGGGGGATATGGCTACACCTTC
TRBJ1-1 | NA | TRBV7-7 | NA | CASRPTTSREHRGTEAFF | TGTGCCAGCAGACCCACAACGAGCCGAGAGCACCGGGGCACTGAAGCTTTCTTT
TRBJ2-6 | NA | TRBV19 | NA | CASSIKGSGANVLTF | TGTGCCAGTAGTATAAAGGGGTCCGGGGCCAACGTCCTGACTTTC
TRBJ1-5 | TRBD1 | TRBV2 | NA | CASAEQGEQPQHF | TGTGCCAGCGCGGAACAGGGGGAACAGCCCCAGCATTTT
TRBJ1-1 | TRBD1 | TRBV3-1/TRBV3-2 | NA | CASSQETGRQEAFF | TGTGCCAGCAGCCAAGAGACAGGGCGTCAAGAAGCTTTCTTT
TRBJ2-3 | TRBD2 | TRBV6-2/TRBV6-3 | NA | CASSPGLGTDTQYF | TGTGCCAGCAGTCCGGGACTAGGCACAGATACGCAGTATTTT
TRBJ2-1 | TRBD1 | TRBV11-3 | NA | CASSLVGTGVPNEQFF | TGTGCCAGCAGCCTGGTCGGGACAGGGGTCCCCAATGAGCAGTTCTTC
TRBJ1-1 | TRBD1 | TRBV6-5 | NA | CASSQTRGRQAFF | TGTGCCAGCAGTCAAACGAGGGGGCGCCAAGCTTTCTTT
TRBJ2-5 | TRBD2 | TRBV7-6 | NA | CASSLRLAGGMQETQYF | TGTGCCAGCAGCTTAAGGCTAGCGGGGGGAATGCAAGAGACCCAGTACTTC
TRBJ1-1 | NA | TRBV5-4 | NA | CASSLDRNTEAFF | TGTGCCAGCAGCTTGGACAGAAACACTGAAGCTTTCTTT
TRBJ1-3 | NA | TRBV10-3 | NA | CAISESKTYSGNTIYF | TGTGCCATCAGTGAGTCTAAGACTTACTCTGGAAACACCATATATTTT
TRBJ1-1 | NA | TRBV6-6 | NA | CASSSPGITEAFF | TGTGCCAGCAGTTCTCCCGGGATAACTGAAGCTTTCTTT
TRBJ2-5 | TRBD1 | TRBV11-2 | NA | CASSLVYGRWTGRETQYF | TGTGCCAGCAGCTTAGTTTATGGGCGTTGGACAGGGCGGGAGACCCAGTACTTC
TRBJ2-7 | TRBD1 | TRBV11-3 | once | CASSLGGQGRDEQYF | TGTGCCAGCAGCTTGGGGGGACAGGGAAGGGACGAGCAGTACTTC
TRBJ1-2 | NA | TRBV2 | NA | CASSEATLANYGYTF | TGTGCCAGCAGTGAAGCAACCCTAGCTAACTATGGCTACACCTTC
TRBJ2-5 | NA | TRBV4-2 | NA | CASSQAGRPIQETQYF | TGTGCCAGCAGCCAAGCAGGTAGACCTATCCAAGAGACCCAGTACTTC
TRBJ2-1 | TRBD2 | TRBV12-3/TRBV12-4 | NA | CASSPGGPPWEFF | TGTGCCAGCAGTCCGGGGGGACCCCCTTGGGAGTTCTTC
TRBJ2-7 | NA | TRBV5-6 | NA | CASSLWTHEQYF | TGTGCCAGCAGCTTGTGGACTCACGAGCAGTACTTC
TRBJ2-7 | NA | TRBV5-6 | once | CASSQLTSYEQYF | TGTGCCAGCAGCCAACTTACTTCCTACGAGCAGTACTTC
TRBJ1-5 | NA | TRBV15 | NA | CATSPPYPPGGPQHF | TGTGCCACCAGCCCCCCTTATCCTCCGGGAGGGCCCCAGCATTTT
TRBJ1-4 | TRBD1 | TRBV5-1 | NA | CASSLQGTNEKLFF | TGCGCCAGCAGCCTACAGGGGACTAATGAAAAACTGTTTTTT
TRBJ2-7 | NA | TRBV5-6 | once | CASSSQGYEQYF | TGTGCCAGCAGCTCGCAGGGATACGAGCAGTACTTC
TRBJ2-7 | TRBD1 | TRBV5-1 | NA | CASSWGPGQGGEQYF | TGCGCCAGCAGCTGGGGCCCGGGACAGGGAGGCGAGCAGTACTTC